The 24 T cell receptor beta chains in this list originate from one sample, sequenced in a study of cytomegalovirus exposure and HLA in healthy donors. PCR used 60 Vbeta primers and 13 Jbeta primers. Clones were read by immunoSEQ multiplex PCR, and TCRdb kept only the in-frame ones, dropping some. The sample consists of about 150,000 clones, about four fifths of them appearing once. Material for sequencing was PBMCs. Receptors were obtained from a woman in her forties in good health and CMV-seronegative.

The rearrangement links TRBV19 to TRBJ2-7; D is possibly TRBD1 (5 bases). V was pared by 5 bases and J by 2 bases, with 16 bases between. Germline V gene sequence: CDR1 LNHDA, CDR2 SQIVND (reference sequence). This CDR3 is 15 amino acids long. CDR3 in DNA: TGTGCCAGTAGTTTCGGCCAGGGCCCTGCCTACGAGCAGTACTTC. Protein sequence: CASSFGQGPAYEQYF.

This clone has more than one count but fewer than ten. CDR3 bases: TGTGCCAGCAGTGGGACAGCTTATGGCTACACCTTC. This encodes CASSGTAYGYTF. This sequence joins TRBV2 and TRBJ1-2; D is perhaps TRBD1 (6 bases). The ends were cut back, 4 bases at V and 5 bases at J, with 8 bases in the middle. CDR1 SNHLY and CDR2 FYNNEI come from the germline V gene. The CDR3 runs 12 residues. Complete variable domain (other parts from reference TRBV2 and TRBJ1-2): EPEVTQTPSHQVTQMGQEVILRCVPISNHLYFYWYRQILGQKVEFLVSFYNNEISEKSEIFDDQFSVERPDGSNFTLKIRSTKLEDSAMYFCASSGTAYGYTFGSGTRLTVV.

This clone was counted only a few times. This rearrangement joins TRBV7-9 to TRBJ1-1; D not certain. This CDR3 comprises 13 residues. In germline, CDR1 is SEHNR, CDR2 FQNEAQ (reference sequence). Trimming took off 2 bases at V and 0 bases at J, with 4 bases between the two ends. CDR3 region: CASSLQVNTEAFF. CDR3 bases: TGTGCCAGCAGCTTACAGGTGAACACTGAAGCTTTCTTT.

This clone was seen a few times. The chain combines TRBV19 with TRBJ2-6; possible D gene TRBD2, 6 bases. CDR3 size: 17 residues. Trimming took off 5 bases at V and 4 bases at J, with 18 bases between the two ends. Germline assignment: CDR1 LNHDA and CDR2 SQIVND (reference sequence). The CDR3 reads CASSGGRGAGGANVLTF. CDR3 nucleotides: TGTGCCAGTAGTGGGGGGAGAGGGGCGGGAGGGGCCAACGTCCTGACTTTC.

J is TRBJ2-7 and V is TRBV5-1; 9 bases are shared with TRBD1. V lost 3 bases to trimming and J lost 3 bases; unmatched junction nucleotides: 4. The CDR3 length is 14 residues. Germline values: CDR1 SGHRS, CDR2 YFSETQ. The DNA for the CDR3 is TGCGCCAGCAGCTCAAGGACAGGGGACTACGAGCAGTACTTC. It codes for CASSSRTGDYEQYF.

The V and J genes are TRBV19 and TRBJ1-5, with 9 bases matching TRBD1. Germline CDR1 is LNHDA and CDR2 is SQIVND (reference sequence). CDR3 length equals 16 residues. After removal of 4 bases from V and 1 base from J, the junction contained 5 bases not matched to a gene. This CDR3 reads CASSTQQGASNQPQHF. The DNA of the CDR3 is TGTGCCAGTAGTACCCAACAGGGGGCGAGCAATCAGCCCCAGCATTTT.

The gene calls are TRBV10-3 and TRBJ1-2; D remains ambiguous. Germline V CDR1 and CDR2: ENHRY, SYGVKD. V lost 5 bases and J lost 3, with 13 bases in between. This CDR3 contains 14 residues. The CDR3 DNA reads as TGTGCCATCAGTCCCCGGGAGGACTACTATGGCTACACCTTC. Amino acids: CAISPREDYYGYTF.

This chain's CDR3 is CASSSQLSRTFMNTEAFF. CDR3 DNA sequence: TGTGCCAGCAGTAGCCAGTTATCCAGGACATTCATGAACACTGAAGCTTTCTTT. V and J are TRBV27 and TRBJ1-1; TRBD1 might be the D (5 bases). CDR3 length: 18 amino acids. The V and J ends lost 5 bases and 0 bases respectively, with 22 bases between them. Germline loops: CDR1 MNHEY, CDR2 SMNVEV (reference sequence).

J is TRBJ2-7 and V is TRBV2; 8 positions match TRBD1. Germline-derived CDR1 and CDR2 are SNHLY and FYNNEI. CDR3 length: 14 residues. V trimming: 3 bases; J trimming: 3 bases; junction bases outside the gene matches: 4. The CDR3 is CASSEETGVYEQYF. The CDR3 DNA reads TGTGCCAGCAGTGAGGAGACAGGGGTCTACGAGCAGTACTTC.

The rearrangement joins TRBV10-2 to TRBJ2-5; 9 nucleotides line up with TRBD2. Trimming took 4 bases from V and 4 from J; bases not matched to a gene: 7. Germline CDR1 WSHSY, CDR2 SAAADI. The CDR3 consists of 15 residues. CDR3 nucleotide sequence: TGCGCCAGCAGTGGTCCGGCAGCGGGGGGAGAGACCCAGTACTTC. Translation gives CASSGPAAGGETQYF.

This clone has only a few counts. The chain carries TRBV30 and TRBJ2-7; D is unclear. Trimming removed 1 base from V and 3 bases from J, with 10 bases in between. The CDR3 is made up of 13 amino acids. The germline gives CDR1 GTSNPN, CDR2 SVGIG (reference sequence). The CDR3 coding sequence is TGTGCCTGGAGTGCCAAAAGCCTCTACGAGCAGTACTTC. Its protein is CAWSAKSLYEQYF.

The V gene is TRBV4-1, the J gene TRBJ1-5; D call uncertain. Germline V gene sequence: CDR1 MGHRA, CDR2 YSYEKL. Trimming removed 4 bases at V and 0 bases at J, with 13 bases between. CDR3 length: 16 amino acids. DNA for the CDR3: TGCGCCAGCAGCCCGCTTGCGGGGATTAGCAATCAGCCCCAGCATTTT. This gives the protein CASSPLAGISNQPQHF.

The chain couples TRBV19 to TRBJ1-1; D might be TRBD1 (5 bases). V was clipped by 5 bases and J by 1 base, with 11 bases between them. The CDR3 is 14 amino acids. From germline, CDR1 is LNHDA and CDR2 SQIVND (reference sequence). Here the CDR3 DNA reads TGTGCCAGTAGTCGGGGGAACAGGAACACTGAAGCTTTCTTT. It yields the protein CASSRGNRNTEAFF.

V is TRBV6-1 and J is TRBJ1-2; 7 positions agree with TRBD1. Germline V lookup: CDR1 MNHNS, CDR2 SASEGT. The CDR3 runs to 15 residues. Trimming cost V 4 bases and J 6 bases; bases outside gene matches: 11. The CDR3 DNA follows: TGTGCCAGCAGTGCCTCGACAGGGTTCCTAGATGGCTACACCTTC. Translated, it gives CASSASTGFLDGYTF.

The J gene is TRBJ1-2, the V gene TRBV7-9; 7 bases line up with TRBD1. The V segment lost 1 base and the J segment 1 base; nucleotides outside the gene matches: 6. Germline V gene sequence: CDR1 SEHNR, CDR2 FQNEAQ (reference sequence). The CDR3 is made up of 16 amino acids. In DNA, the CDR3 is TGTGCCAGCAGCTTAGAGTCGACAGGGAGTAACTATGGCTACACCTTC. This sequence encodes CASSLESTGSNYGYTF.

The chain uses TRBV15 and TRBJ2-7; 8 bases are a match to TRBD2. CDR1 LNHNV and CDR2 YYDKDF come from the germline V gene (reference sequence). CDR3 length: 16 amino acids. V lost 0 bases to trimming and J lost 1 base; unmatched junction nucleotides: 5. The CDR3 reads CATSRDSGDRSYEQYF. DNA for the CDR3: TGTGCCACCAGCAGAGATAGCGGGGACCGATCCTACGAGCAGTACTTC.

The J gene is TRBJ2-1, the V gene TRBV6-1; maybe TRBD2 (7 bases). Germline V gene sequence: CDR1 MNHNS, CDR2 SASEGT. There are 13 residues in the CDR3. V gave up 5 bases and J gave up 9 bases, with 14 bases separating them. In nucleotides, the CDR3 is TGTGCCAGCAGTACTGAGGGGGGGTTTGAGCAGTTCTTC. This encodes CASSTEGGFEQFF.

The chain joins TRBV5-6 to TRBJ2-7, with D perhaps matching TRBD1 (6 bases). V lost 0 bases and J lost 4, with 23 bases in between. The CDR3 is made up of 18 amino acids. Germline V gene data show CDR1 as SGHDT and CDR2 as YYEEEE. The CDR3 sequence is CASSLAGSTGRRRYEQYF. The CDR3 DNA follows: TGTGCCAGCAGCTTGGCCGGATCTACAGGGCGAAGAAGGTACGAGCAGTACTTC.

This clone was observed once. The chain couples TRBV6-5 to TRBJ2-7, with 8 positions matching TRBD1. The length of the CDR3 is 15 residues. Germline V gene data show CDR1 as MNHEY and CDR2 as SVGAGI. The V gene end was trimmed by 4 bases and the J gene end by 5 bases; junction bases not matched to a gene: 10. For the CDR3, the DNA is TGTGCCAGCAGTTTAGACAGGGGTTTTAGAGACGAGCAGTACTTC. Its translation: CASSLDRGFRDEQYF.

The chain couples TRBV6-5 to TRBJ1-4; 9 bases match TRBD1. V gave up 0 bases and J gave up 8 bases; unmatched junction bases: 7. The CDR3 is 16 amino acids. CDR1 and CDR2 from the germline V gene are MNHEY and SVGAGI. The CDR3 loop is CASSYSGTGFREKLFF. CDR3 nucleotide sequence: TGTGCCAGCAGTTACTCAGGGACAGGGTTTCGGGAAAAACTGTTTTTT.

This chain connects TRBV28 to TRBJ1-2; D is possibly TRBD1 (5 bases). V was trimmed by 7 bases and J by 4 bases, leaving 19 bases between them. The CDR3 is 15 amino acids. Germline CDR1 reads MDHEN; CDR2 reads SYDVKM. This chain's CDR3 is CASTPFQGRGYGYTF. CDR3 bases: TGTGCCAGCACCCCCTTTCAGGGTAGGGGCTATGGCTACACCTTC.

The CDR3 region has the DNA TGTGCCAGCAGCCAGATGGAGCGAAATCAGCCCCAGCATTTT. It codes for CASSQMERNQPQHF. The gene calls are TRBV4-2 and TRBJ1-5, with D unresolved. Germline V CDR1 and CDR2: LGHNA, YNFKEQ. Trimming left V 3 bases short and J 4 bases short, with 10 bases between. The CDR3 has 14 residues.

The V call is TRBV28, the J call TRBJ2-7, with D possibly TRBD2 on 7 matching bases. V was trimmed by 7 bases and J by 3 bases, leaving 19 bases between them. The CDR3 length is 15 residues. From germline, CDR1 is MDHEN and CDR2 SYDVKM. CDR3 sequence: CASTKSGGASYEQYF. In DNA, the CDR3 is TGTGCCAGCACCAAAAGTGGGGGGGCAAGCTACGAGCAGTACTTC.

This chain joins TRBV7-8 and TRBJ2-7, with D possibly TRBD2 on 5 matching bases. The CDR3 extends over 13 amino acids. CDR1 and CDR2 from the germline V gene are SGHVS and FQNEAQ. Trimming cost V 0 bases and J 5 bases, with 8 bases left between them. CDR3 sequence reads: CASSLALEDEQYF. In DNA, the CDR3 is TGTGCCAGCAGCTTAGCGTTGGAGGACGAGCAGTACTTC.